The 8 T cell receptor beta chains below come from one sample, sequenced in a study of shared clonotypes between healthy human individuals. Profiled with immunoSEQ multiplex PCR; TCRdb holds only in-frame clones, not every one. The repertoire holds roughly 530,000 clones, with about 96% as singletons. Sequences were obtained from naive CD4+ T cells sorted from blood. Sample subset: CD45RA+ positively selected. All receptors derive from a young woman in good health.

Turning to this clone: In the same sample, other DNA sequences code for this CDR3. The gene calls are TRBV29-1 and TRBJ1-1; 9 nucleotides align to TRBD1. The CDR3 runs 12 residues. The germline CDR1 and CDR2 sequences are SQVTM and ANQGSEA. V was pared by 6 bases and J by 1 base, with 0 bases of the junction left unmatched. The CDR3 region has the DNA TGCAGCGTGGGACAGGGGAACACTGAAGCTTTCTTT. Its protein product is CSVGQGNTEAFF. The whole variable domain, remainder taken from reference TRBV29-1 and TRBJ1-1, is SAVISQKPSRDICQRGTSLTIQCQVDSQVTMMFWYRQQPGQSLTLIATANQGSEATYESGFVIDKFPISRPNLTFSTLTVSNMSPEDSSIYLCSVGQGNTEAFFGQGTRLTVV.

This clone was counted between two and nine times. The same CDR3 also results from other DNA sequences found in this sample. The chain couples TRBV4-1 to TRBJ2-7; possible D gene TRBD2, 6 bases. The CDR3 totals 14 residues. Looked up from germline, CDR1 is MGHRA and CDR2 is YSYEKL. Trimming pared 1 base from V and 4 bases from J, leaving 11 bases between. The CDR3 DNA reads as TGCGCCAGCAGCCAAGTGGGAGGAAGTTACGAGCAGTACTTC. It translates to CASSQVGGSYEQYF.

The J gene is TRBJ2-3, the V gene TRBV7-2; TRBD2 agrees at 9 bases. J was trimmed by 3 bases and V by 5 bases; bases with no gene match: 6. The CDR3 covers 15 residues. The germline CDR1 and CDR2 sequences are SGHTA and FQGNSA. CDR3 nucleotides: TGTGCCAGCAGCCGAAGACTAGCGGATACAGATACGCAGTATTTT. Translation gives CASSRRLADTDTQYF.

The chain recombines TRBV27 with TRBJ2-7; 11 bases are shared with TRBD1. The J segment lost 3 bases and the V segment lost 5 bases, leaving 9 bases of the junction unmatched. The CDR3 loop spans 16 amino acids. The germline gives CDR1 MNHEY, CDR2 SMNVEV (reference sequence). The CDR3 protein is CASSSVPGQGVYEQYF. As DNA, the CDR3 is TGTGCCAGCAGTAGCGTCCCGGGACAGGGGGTCTACGAGCAGTACTTC.

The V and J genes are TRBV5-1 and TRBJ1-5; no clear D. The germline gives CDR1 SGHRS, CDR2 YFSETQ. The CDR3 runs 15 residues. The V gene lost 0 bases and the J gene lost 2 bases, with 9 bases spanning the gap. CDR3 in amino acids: CASSLGESGNQPQHF. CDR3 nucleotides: TGCGCCAGCAGCTTGGGTGAGAGTGGCAATCAGCCCCAGCATTTT.

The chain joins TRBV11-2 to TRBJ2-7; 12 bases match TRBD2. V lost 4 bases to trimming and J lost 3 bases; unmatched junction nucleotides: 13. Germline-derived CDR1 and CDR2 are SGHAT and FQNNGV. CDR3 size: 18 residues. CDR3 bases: TGTGCCAGCAGCTCCCCGGGCCTAGCGGGAGGGGGGTTCTACGAGCAGTACTTC. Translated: CASSSPGLAGGGFYEQYF.

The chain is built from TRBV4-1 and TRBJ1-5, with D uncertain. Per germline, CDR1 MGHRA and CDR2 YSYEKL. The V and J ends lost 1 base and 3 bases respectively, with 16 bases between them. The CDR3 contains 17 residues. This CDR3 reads CASSQGPLAAFNQPQHF. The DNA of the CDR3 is TGCGCCAGCAGCCAAGGGCCTCTCGCGGCTTTCAATCAGCCCCAGCATTTT.

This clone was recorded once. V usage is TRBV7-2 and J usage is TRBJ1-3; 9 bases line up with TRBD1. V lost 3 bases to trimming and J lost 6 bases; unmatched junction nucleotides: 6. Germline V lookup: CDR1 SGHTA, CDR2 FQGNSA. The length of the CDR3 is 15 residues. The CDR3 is CASSLWDREENTIYF. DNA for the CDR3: TGTGCCAGCAGCTTGTGGGACAGGGAGGAAAACACCATATATTTT.